This TCR beta chain is from a study of human T cells and chemical hapten exposure. Findings and limits, study-wide: Patch test score tracked positively with PT1 expanded TCR counts. After DPC sensitization, TCRs above 1 in 1000 frequency showed no change.

From germline, CDR1 is SEHNR and CDR2 FQNEAQ (reference sequence). The CDR3 extends over 11 amino acids. Noted time point: patch test 2, 6 weeks after DPC sensitization. Treatment reported: therapeutic diphenylcyclopropenone sensitization with weekly scalp DPC. Suited to DPC and affected by alopecia, the donors ranged from 18 to 70 years old. With regard to this clonotype: What it binds is unknown. One end of the junction fails to match germline, which may point to a read error.

Via MiXCR, TCRdb re-called the RACE reads, giving one row per CDR3 protein. The table lists a few hundred thousand distinct CDR3 sequences, about 6% of them singletons. Specimen: whole blood, collected in connection with sensitization to the hapten diphenylcyclopropenone (DPC). This chain links TRBV7-9 with TRBJ1-4, with unresolved D. This receptor was obtained from a woman aged 18-35 years with alopecia areata. Some clones in this sample may be carry-over from other donors' samples. This chain's CDR3 is CASSRHGGLFF. The CDR3 nucleotides are TGCGCCAGCAGCCGGCATGGAGGTCTGTTTTTT. Filled out from reference TRBV7-9 and TRBJ1-4, the complete variable domain reads DTGVSQNPRHKITKRGQNVTFRCDPISEHNRLYWYRQTLGQGPEFLTYFQNEAQLEKSRLLSDRFSAERPKGSFSTLEIQRTEQGDSAMYLCASSRHGGLFFGSGTQLSVL.